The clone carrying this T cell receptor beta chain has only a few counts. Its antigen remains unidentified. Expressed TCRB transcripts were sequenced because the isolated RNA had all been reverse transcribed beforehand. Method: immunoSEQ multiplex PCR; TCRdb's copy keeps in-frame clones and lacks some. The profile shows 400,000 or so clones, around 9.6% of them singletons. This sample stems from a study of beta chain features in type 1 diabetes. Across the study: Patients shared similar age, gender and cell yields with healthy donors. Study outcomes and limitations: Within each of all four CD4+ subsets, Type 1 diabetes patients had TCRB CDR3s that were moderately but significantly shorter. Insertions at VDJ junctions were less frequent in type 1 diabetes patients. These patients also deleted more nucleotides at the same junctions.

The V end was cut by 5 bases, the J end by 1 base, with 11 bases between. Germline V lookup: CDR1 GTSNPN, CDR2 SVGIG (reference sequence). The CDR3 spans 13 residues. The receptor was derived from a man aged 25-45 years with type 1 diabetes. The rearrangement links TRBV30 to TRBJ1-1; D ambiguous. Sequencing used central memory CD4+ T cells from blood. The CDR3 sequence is CAWVGRSNTEAFF. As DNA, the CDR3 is TGTGCCTGGGTCGGGCGGTCGAACACTGAAGCTTTCTTT.